The 13 T cell receptor beta chains presented below share a single source sample, sequenced in a study of blood T cell repertoires in COVID-19. Clones were sequenced by immunoSEQ multiplex PCR, and TCRdb holds only the in-frame ones, with some missing. Among almost 95,000 clones listed, approximately 70% were seen once. Input material: peripheral blood. These receptors were obtained from a woman in her fifties or sixties in a cohort sampled during active or convalescent COVID-19.

V gene TRBV27 combines with J gene TRBJ2-2, with 9 bases fitting TRBD1. J gave up 4 bases and V 1 base, and 10 bases lay outside the gene matches. CDR1 is MNHEY, CDR2 SMNVEV, per germline (reference sequence). This CDR3 spans 18 amino acids. The CDR3 region is CASSLLLPGQGATGELFF. CDR3 DNA: TGTGCCAGCAGTTTATTACTCCCGGGACAGGGTGCCACCGGGGAGCTGTTTTTT.

CDR3 region: CASSPDRVGNEQFF. The CDR3 coding sequence is TGTGCCAGCAGCCCAGACAGGGTCGGCAATGAGCAGTTCTTC. The chain joins TRBV7-7 to TRBJ2-1; 7 bases match TRBD1. V lost 5 bases, J lost 6 bases, and 7 bases stayed unmatched. The germline CDR1 and CDR2 sequences are SSHAT and FNYEAQ (reference sequence). The CDR3 is 14 residues long.

The sample holds a few counts of this clone. The chain carries TRBV29-1 and TRBJ2-2; 12 bases align to TRBD2. This CDR3 is 13 amino acids long. The J segment lost 8 bases and the V segment lost 7 bases, leaving 5 bases of the junction unmatched. The germline CDR1 and CDR2 sequences are SQVTM and ANQGSEA. The CDR3 protein is CSAGLAGQGELFF. CDR3 sequence (DNA): TGCAGCGCGGGACTAGCGGGTCAAGGGGAGCTGTTTTTT.

CDR3 coding DNA: TGTGCCAGCAGCTTAATCGGCGACTACAGGGGGGAGACCCAGTACTTC. Translation gives CASSLIGDYRGETQYF. This sequence joins TRBV7-9 and TRBJ2-5, with 8 bases fitting TRBD1. The CDR3 runs to 16 residues. V lost 2 bases and J lost 5; bases outside the gene matches: 10. Germline CDR1 is SEHNR and CDR2 is FQNEAQ (reference sequence).

The V and J genes are TRBV20-1 and TRBJ2-5, with 8 bases that match TRBD1. This CDR3 has 11 residues. After removal of 5 bases from V and 4 bases from J, the junction contained 0 bases not matched to a gene. Germline CDR1 reads DFQATT; CDR2 reads SNEGSKA (reference sequence). CDR3 sequence: CSADRGETQYF. Written as DNA, the CDR3 is TGCAGTGCTGACAGGGGAGAGACCCAGTACTTC.

The J gene is TRBJ1-1, the V gene TRBV28, with a possible D match to TRBD1 (5 bases). The CDR3 is 20 amino acids. V was trimmed by 2 bases and J by 8 bases, leaving 33 bases between them. Germline loops: CDR1 MDHEN, CDR2 SYDVKM. Here the CDR3 reads CASSLNPWMAQPGRTIEAFF. CDR3 sequence (DNA): TGTGCCAGCAGTTTAAATCCGTGGATGGCCCAACCGGGACGGACTATAGAAGCTTTCTTT. The full variable domain, in which reference TRBV28 and TRBJ1-1 provide the parts outside the CDR3, is DVKVTQSSRYLVKRTGEKVFLECVQDMDHENMFWYRQDPGLGLRLIYFSYDVKMKEKGDIPEGYSVSREKKERFSLILESASTNQTSMYLCASSLNPWMAQPGRTIEAFFGQGTRLTVV.

The chain links TRBV2 to TRBJ2-1; 7 positions match TRBD1. Germline CDR1 reads SNHLY; CDR2 reads FYNNEI. The CDR3 length is 13 residues. Germline trimming cut 6 bases from V and 13 bases from J; bases unmatched to any gene: 12. For the CDR3, the DNA is TGTGCCAGCAGGGGGACAGCACGGGCTCGTCAGTTCTTC. Translating gives CASRGTARARQFF.

This chain joins TRBV2 and TRBJ1-3, with TRBD1 as a possible D gene (6 bases). The CDR3 contains 14 residues. Trimming removed 4 bases from V and 4 bases from J, with 11 bases in between. Germline lookup yields CDR1 SNHLY and CDR2 FYNNEI. The CDR3 reads CASSAGEWGNTIYF. CDR3 DNA: TGTGCCAGCAGTGCAGGGGAGTGGGGAAACACCATATATTTT. The full variable domain, with the rest looked up from reference TRBV2 and TRBJ1-3, is EPEVTQTPSHQVTQMGQEVILRCVPISNHLYFYWYRQILGQKVEFLVSFYNNEISEKSEIFDDQFSVERPDGSNFTLKIRSTKLEDSAMYFCASSAGEWGNTIYFGEGSWLTVV.

V gene TRBV9 combines with J gene TRBJ2-3, with 8 bases aligning to TRBD2. Looked up from germline, CDR1 is SGDLS and CDR2 is YYNGEE. The CDR3 runs 14 residues. CDR3 DNA sequence: TGTGCGAGCGGCGGGGGGACTCGCACAGATACGCAGTATTTT. Protein sequence: CASGGGTRTDTQYF.

The chain uses TRBV14 and TRBJ2-1; 7 nucleotides agree with TRBD2. The CDR3 has 14 residues. Germline V gene lookup returns CDR1 SGHDN and CDR2 FVKESK. V shed 1 base, J shed 4 bases, and the junction held 1 base outside the gene matches. The CDR3 sequence is CASSQAGGYNEQFF. The CDR3 DNA follows: TGTGCCAGCAGCCAAGCGGGGGGATACAATGAGCAGTTCTTC.

On this clone itself: The sample contains more than one DNA sequence encoding this CDR3. The chain has TRBV28 and TRBJ1-6, with D possibly matching TRBD1 (6 bases). Germline V gene data show CDR1 as MDHEN and CDR2 as SYDVKM. Trimming cost V 11 bases and J 7 bases, with 18 bases left between them. The CDR3 sequence is 14 residues long. This CDR3 reads CARRGGAGNSPLHF. The CDR3 DNA is TGTGCCCGCCGGGGGGGGGCGGGCAATTCACCCCTCCACTTT.

This clone came up a few times. The chain couples TRBV3-1 (or the pseudogene TRBV3-2) to TRBJ2-3, with 12 nucleotides matching TRBD2. The CDR3 loop spans 15 amino acids. Germline lookup yields CDR1 LGHDT and CDR2 YNNKEL (reference sequence). V was pared by 4 bases and J by 4 bases, with 3 bases of the junction left unmatched. CDR3 nucleotides: TGTGCCAGCAGCCTGACTAGCGGGGGATCAGATACGCAGTATTTT. It specifies CASSLTSGGSDTQYF.

The chain couples TRBV7-2 to TRBJ2-1, with 13 nucleotides matching TRBD2. Germline V gene lookup returns CDR1 SGHTA and CDR2 FQGNSA. The V gene end was trimmed by 5 bases and the J gene end by 4 bases; junction bases not matched to a gene: 5. This CDR3 is built from 16 residues. CDR3 sequence reads: CASSITSGGAYNEQFF. For the CDR3, the DNA is TGTGCCAGCAGCATAACTAGCGGGGGGGCTTACAATGAGCAGTTCTTC.